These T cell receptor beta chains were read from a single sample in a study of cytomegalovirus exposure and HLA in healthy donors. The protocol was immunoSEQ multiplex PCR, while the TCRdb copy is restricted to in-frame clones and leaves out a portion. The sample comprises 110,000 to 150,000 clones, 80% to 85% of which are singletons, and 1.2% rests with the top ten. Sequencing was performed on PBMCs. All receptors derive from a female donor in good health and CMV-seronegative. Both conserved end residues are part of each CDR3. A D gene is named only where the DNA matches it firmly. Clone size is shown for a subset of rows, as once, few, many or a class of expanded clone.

CDR3: CASSHDRGLAGVRGNEQFF
DNA: TGCGCCAGCAGCCATGACAGGGGGCTAGCGGGAGTTCGTGGAAATGAGCAGTTCTTC
D: .
size: .
J: TRBJ2-1
V: TRBV4-1

CDR3: CAISDRGQANTEAFF
DNA: TGTGCCATCAGTGATCGGGGACAGGCTAACACTGAAGCTTTCTTT
D: TRBD1
size: .
J: TRBJ1-1
V: TRBV10-3

CDR3: CASVGRGTTDTQYF
DNA: TGCGCCAGCGTGGGGCGGGGCACCACAGATACGCAGTATTTT
D: .
size: few
J: TRBJ2-3
V: TRBV5-1

CDR3: CASSQDTPKLGRESYNEQFF
DNA: TGCGCCAGCAGCCAAGATACCCCGAAACTCGGGCGGGAGTCCTACAATGAGCAGTTCTTC
D: TRBD2
size: .
J: TRBJ2-1
V: TRBV4-1

CDR3: CASSQPGADTQYF
DNA: TGTGCCAGCAGCCAACCGGGGGCAGATACGCAGTATTTT
D: .
size: .
J: TRBJ2-3
V: TRBV7-9

CDR3: CASSTGTSGMKETQYF
DNA: TGTGCCAGCAGCACCGGGACTAGCGGGATGAAAGAGACCCAGTACTTC
D: TRBD2
size: .
J: TRBJ2-5
V: TRBV5-6

CDR3: CASSLGGIQGPLREQYF
DNA: TGTGCCAGCAGCTTAGGGGGGATACAGGGCCCTTTACGTGAGCAGTACTTC
D: .
size: .
J: TRBJ2-7
V: TRBV7-2

CDR3: CASSSPGPAGADTQYF
DNA: TGTGCCAGCAGCTCACCGGGACCAGCGGGGGCAGATACGCAGTATTTT
D: TRBD2
size: once
J: TRBJ2-3
V: TRBV5-4

CDR3: CASEGTSGSYEQFF
DNA: TGTGCCAGCGAGGGGACTAGCGGGAGTTATGAGCAGTTCTTC
D: TRBD2
size: .
J: TRBJ2-1
V: TRBV2

CDR3: CASSSTGEGANYGYTF
DNA: TGTGCCAGCAGTTCCACCGGGGAGGGGGCTAACTATGGCTACACCTTC
D: .
size: .
J: TRBJ1-2
V: TRBV6-6

CDR3: CASNPGHEETQYF
DNA: TGTGCCAGCAACCCGGGACACGAAGAGACCCAGTACTTC
D: .
size: .
J: TRBJ2-5
V: TRBV28

CDR3: CASSLRQGYPPGYTF
DNA: TGTGCCAGCAGTCTTCGACAGGGCTATCCACCTGGCTACACCTTC
D: TRBD1
size: .
J: TRBJ1-2
V: TRBV28

CDR3: CATSRIIQETQYF
DNA: TGTGCCACCAGCAGAATCATTCAAGAGACCCAGTACTTC
D: .
size: once
J: TRBJ2-5
V: TRBV15

CDR3: CASSLGGRDEETQYF
DNA: TGTGCCAGCAGCTTAGGTGGGAGAGATGAGGAGACCCAGTACTTC
D: .
size: .
J: TRBJ2-5
V: TRBV11-3

CDR3: CASSYSGTGNEQFF
DNA: TGTGCCAGCAGTTATAGCGGGACGGGGAATGAGCAGTTCTTC
D: TRBD2
size: .
J: TRBJ2-1
V: TRBV27

CDR3: CASRYEDRGRGTQYF
DNA: TGTGCCAGCAGATATGAAGACAGGGGGCGCGGAACGCAGTATTTT
D: TRBD1
size: .
J: TRBJ2-3
V: TRBV27

CDR3: CASSLAGASYNEQFF
DNA: TGTGCCAGCAGCCTAGCGGGAGCATCATACAATGAGCAGTTCTTC
D: TRBD2
size: .
J: TRBJ2-1
V: TRBV5-4

CDR3: CASSLVTGGKETQYF
DNA: TGCGCCAGCAGCTTGGTGACAGGTGGTAAAGAGACCCAGTACTTC
D: .
size: .
J: TRBJ2-5
V: TRBV5-1

CDR3: CASSLETSVTDTQYF
DNA: TGCGCCAGCAGCTTGGAGACTAGCGTTACAGATACGCAGTATTTT
D: TRBD2
size: .
J: TRBJ2-3
V: TRBV5-1

CDR3: CASSDSNTGADTQYF
DNA: TGTGCCAGCAGTGACTCGAATACGGGGGCAGATACGCAGTATTTT
D: .
size: few
J: TRBJ2-3
V: TRBV6-4

CDR3: CASGGAARYEQYF
DNA: TGCGCCAGCGGAGGGGCGGCCAGGTACGAGCAGTACTTC
D: .
size: .
J: TRBJ2-7
V: TRBV5-1

CDR3: CAINGGGSSYEQYF
DNA: TGTGCCATCAATGGGGGGGGCTCCTCCTACGAGCAGTACTTC
D: .
size: .
J: TRBJ2-7
V: TRBV10-3

CDR3: CASTAPDREDWDTEAFF
DNA: TGTGCCAGCACCGCTCCGGACAGGGAAGATTGGGACACTGAAGCTTTCTTT
D: TRBD1
size: .
J: TRBJ1-1
V: TRBV9

CDR3: CASSWRDYNEQFF
DNA: TGTGCCAGCAGTTGGAGAGACTACAATGAGCAGTTCTTC
D: .
size: .
J: TRBJ2-1
V: TRBV27

CDR3: CASSPGNTGELFF
DNA: TGTGCCAGCTCCCCCGGGAACACCGGGGAGCTGTTTTTT
D: .
size: .
J: TRBJ2-2
V: TRBV2

CDR3: CASSPYARKETQYF
DNA: TGTGCCAGCAGCCCCTATGCGAGAAAGGAGACCCAGTACTTC
D: .
size: few
J: TRBJ2-5
V: TRBV7-6

CDR3: CASSGLVGYEQYF
DNA: TGTGCCAGCAGTGGACTAGTTGGGTACGAGCAGTACTTC
D: .
size: .
J: TRBJ2-7
V: TRBV2

CDR3: CASSQRKGPYEQYF
DNA: TGCGCCAGCAGTCAACGGAAGGGGCCTTACGAGCAGTACTTC
D: .
size: .
J: TRBJ2-7
V: TRBV23-1

CDR3: CATSRDDSPYEQYF
DNA: TGTGCCACCAGCAGAGATGACAGTCCCTACGAGCAGTACTTC
D: .
size: .
J: TRBJ2-7
V: TRBV15

CDR3: CASSSSGRSTDTQYF
DNA: TGTGCCAGCAGTTCTAGCGGGAGGAGCACAGATACGCAGTATTTT
D: TRBD2
size: .
J: TRBJ2-3
V: TRBV6-4

CDR3: CASSQDGGLGNQPQHF
DNA: TGCGCCAGCAGCCAAGATGGGGGACTGGGCAATCAGCCCCAGCATTTT
D: .
size: .
J: TRBJ1-5
V: TRBV4-1

CDR3: CASSLGATTNTGELFF
DNA: TGTGCCAGCAGCTTAGGGGCAACCACGAACACCGGGGAGCTGTTTTTT
D: .
size: .
J: TRBJ2-2
V: TRBV13

CDR3: CASSQGFSYEQYF
DNA: TGCGCCAGCAGCCAAGGGTTCAGCTACGAGCAGTACTTC
D: .
size: .
J: TRBJ2-7
V: TRBV4-1

CDR3: CAISAEGGYGYTF
DNA: TGTGCCATCTCGGCGGAAGGAGGCTATGGCTACACCTTC
D: .
size: .
J: TRBJ1-2
V: TRBV19

CDR3: CASSLIQGPYGYTF
DNA: TGTGCCAGCAGTTTAATACAGGGGCCCTATGGCTACACCTTC
D: TRBD1
size: once
J: TRBJ1-2
V: TRBV28

CDR3: CASRLGTSGQETQYF
DNA: TGCGCCAGCAGACTCGGGACTAGCGGACAAGAGACCCAGTACTTC
D: TRBD2
size: once
J: TRBJ2-5
V: TRBV5-1

CDR3: CASSPGLYNEQFF
DNA: TGTGCCAGCAGCCCAGGGCTCTACAATGAGCAGTTCTTC
D: .
size: .
J: TRBJ2-1
V: TRBV6-5

CDR3: CASSRTSGNYEQYF
DNA: TGTGCCAGCAGTCGGACTAGCGGAAACTACGAGCAGTACTTC
D: TRBD2
size: .
J: TRBJ2-7
V: TRBV6-6

CDR3: CASSLDVGGAGTEAFF
DNA: TGCGCCAGCAGCTTGGACGTAGGGGGGGCTGGCACTGAAGCTTTCTTT
D: .
size: .
J: TRBJ1-1
V: TRBV5-1

CDR3: CASSADRGGYNEQFF
DNA: TGTGCCAGCAGCGCCGACAGGGGTGGATACAATGAGCAGTTCTTC
D: TRBD1
size: .
J: TRBJ2-1
V: TRBV7-3

CDR3: CATSRERGSTEAFF
DNA: TGTGCCACCAGCAGAGAGCGAGGGTCCACTGAAGCTTTCTTT
D: .
size: .
J: TRBJ1-1
V: TRBV15

CDR3: CAWSRDREDQPQHF
DNA: TGTGCCTGGAGTCGGGACAGGGAGGATCAGCCCCAGCATTTT
D: TRBD1
size: .
J: TRBJ1-5
V: TRBV30

CDR3: CASAGVPNTEAFF
DNA: TGTGCCAGCGCCGGGGTGCCGAACACTGAAGCTTTCTTT
D: .
size: .
J: TRBJ1-1
V: TRBV19

CDR3: CASSLGDSSNQPQHF
DNA: TGTGCCAGCAGCTTGGGGGACAGTAGCAATCAGCCCCAGCATTTT
D: TRBD1
size: .
J: TRBJ1-5
V: TRBV5-8

CDR3: CASSLEGRMIYGYTF
DNA: TGTGCCAGCAGCTTGGAGGGGCGCATGATCTATGGCTACACCTTC
D: .
size: .
J: TRBJ1-2
V: TRBV5-4

CDR3: CASSPKVGQTNTEAFF
DNA: TGTGCCAGCTCACCAAAAGTGGGGCAAACGAACACTGAAGCTTTCTTT
D: .
size: .
J: TRBJ1-1
V: TRBV18

CDR3: CASSSLAETYEQYF
DNA: TGTGCCAGCAGCTCCTTAGCGGAAACCTACGAGCAGTACTTC
D: .
size: .
J: TRBJ2-7
V: TRBV7-2

CDR3: CASSPPLYGYGTDTQYF
DNA: TGTGCCAGCAGCCCCCCACTGTATGGTTACGGCACAGATACGCAGTATTTT
D: .
size: .
J: TRBJ2-3
V: TRBV7-9